The next 9 T cell receptor beta chains were all read from a single sample in a study of control samples from healthy donors and cancer patients. Clones were sequenced by immunoSEQ multiplex PCR, and TCRdb holds only the in-frame ones, with some missing. Found here are roughly 120,000 clones, over 75% of them singletons; the top ten hold around 1.1%. The sample comprised PBMCs. All receptors come from a woman in her fifties or sixties with colorectal cancer.

The sample holds one count of this clone. The CDR3 nucleotides are TGTGCCAGCAGCGGGTCACCGGACAGTTCCTACGAGCAGTACTTC. It yields the protein CASSGSPDSSYEQYF. The rearrangement uses TRBV9 and TRBJ2-7; possible D gene TRBD1, 6 bases. This CDR3 contains 15 residues. V lost 3 bases and J 1 base, leaving 14 bases between the germline ends. Germline values: CDR1 SGDLS, CDR2 YYNGEE. Full variable domain (missing parts from reference TRBV9 and TRBJ2-7): DSGVTQTPKHLITATGQRVTLRCSPRSGDLSVYWYQQSLDQGLQFLIQYYNGEERAKGNILERFSAQQFPDLHSELNLSSLELGDSALYFCASSGSPDSSYEQYFGPGTRLTVT.

The gene calls are TRBV18 and TRBJ1-1; D ambiguous. CDR3 length equals 12 residues. Looked up from germline, CDR1 is KGHSH and CDR2 is LQKENI. The V end lost 8 bases, the J end lost 1 base, and 8 bases lay between the germline ends. The CDR3 region has the DNA TGTGCCAGCCGAGCGGGGAACACTGAAGCTTTCTTT. Its translation is CASRAGNTEAFF.

The chain combines TRBV27 with TRBJ1-1, with TRBD1 as a possible D gene (5 bases). CDR3 length equals 13 residues. Germline CDR1 MNHEY, CDR2 SMNVEV (reference sequence). Trimming removed 3 bases from V and 5 bases from J, with 10 bases in between. The CDR3 region is CASSLRGRTEAFF. The CDR3 bases are TGTGCCAGCAGTTTGAGGGGTAGGACTGAAGCTTTCTTT.

The genes are TRBV19 and TRBJ1-2; D is unclear. CDR3 length equals 14 residues. Germline assignment: CDR1 LNHDA and CDR2 SQIVND (reference sequence). The V end lost 5 bases, the J end lost 0 bases, and 10 bases lay between the germline ends. CDR3 DNA: TGTGCCAGTAGTCTCCGAAGTTCTAACTATGGCTACACCTTC. Translated, it gives CASSLRSSNYGYTF.

V is TRBV30 and J is TRBJ2-7; possibly TRBD1 for D (6 bases). This CDR3 region has 13 residues. V lost 0 bases and J lost 5, with 11 bases in between. In germline, CDR1 is GTSNPN, CDR2 SVGIG (reference sequence). CDR3 sequence: CAWSVNRANEQYF. In DNA form, the CDR3 reads TGTGCCTGGAGTGTCAACAGGGCCAACGAGCAGTACTTC.

This chain links TRBV5-1 with TRBJ2-5; weak D call: TRBD1 (5 bases). Looked up from germline, CDR1 is SGHRS and CDR2 is YFSETQ. V lost 0 bases to trimming and J lost 3 bases, with 9 bases between them. The CDR3 consists of 14 residues. CDR3 sequence reads: CASSLGQLEETQYF. CDR3 in DNA: TGCGCCAGCAGCTTGGGACAGCTCGAAGAGACCCAGTACTTC. The whole variable domain, filled in from reference TRBV5-1 and TRBJ2-5, reads KAGVTQTPRYLIKTRGQQVTLSCSPISGHRSVSWYQQTPGQGLQFLFEYFSETQRNKGNFPGRFSGRQFSNSRSEMNVSTLELGDSALYLCASSLGQLEETQYFGPGTRLLVL.

The chain uses TRBV2 and TRBJ2-5; tentatively, D is TRBD1 (5 bases). There are 16 residues in the CDR3. Trimming cost V 4 bases and J 4 bases, with 19 bases left between them. Germline CDR1 is SNHLY and CDR2 is FYNNEI. CDR3 residues: CASSVSIRAQGETQYF. As DNA, the CDR3 is TGTGCCAGCAGTGTCTCTATCAGGGCTCAAGGAGAGACCCAGTACTTC.

Here the CDR3 reads CASSLWAGGRADTQYF. CDR3 bases: TGTGCCAGCAGCTTATGGGCAGGGGGGAGGGCAGATACGCAGTATTTT. The rearrangement links TRBV7-6 to TRBJ2-3, with D tentatively TRBD1 or TRBD2 (7 bases each). Germline CDR1 SGHVS, CDR2 FNYEAQ. The V gene lost 2 bases and the J gene lost 4 bases, with 16 bases spanning the gap. The CDR3 extends over 16 amino acids.

CDR3 DNA sequence: TGTGCCAGCAGCTACCCAGGGACAGTTCAAGAGACCCAGTACTTC. As protein: CASSYPGTVQETQYF. The rearrangement joins TRBV7-9 to TRBJ2-5, with 7 nucleotides matching TRBD1. V shed 4 bases and J 2 bases; nucleotides not matched to a gene: 7. Germline CDR1 reads SEHNR; CDR2 reads FQNEAQ (reference sequence). The CDR3 extends over 15 amino acids. The full variable domain, in which reference TRBV7-9 and TRBJ2-5 provide the parts outside the CDR3, is DTGVSQNPRHKITKRGQNVTFRCDPISEHNRLYWYRQTLGQGPEFLTYFQNEAQLEKSRLLSDRFSAERPKGSFSTLEIQRTEQGDSAMYLCASSYPGTVQETQYFGPGTRLLVL.